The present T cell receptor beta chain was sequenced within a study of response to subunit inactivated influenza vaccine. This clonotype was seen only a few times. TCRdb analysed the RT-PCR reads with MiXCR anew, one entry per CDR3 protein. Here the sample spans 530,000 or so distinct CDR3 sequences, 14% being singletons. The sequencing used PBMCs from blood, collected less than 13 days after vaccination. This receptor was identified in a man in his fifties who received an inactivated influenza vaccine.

The CDR3 loop is CASSLGPGPTNSPLHF. For the CDR3, the DNA is TGTGCCAGCAGCTTAGGACCGGGCCCGACAAACTCACCCCTCCACTTT. The V gene is TRBV7-2, the J gene TRBJ1-6; D is uncertain. Germline V lookup: CDR1 SGHTA, CDR2 FQGNSA. Trimming shortened V by 1 base and J by 10 bases, and 17 bases separated the two germline ends. This CDR3 is 16 amino acids long.